This T cell receptor (beta chain) originates from a study of spatial heterogeneity in lung cancer. On the study more broadly: The study observed each unique TCR and UMI combination more than ten times on average in raw reads.

All TCR cDNA molecules were individually tagged with a unique molecular identifier. TCRdb redid the calling of the 5' RACE reads with MiXCR, one entry per CDR3 protein. Here the sample spans tens of thousands of distinct CDR3 sequences, under 6.5% being singletons. Noted time point: sample taken at primary tumor resection. Without sorting, whole RNA was sequenced from tumor, nontumor lung or frozen PBMC. This clonotype was counted ten times or more. CDR1 and CDR2 from the germline V gene are SGHRS and YFSETQ. J gave up 7 bases and V 0 bases, and 14 bases lay outside the gene matches. CDR3 length equals 17 residues.

This sequence originates from a male donor with early-stage non-small cell lung cancer. The gene calls are TRBV5-1 and TRBJ2-5, with 8 bases that match TRBD1. This specimen was PBMCs, taken at surgery. DNA of the CDR3: TGCGCCAGCAGCTTGGACGGCGACAGGGGTTTGGAAGGGACCCAGTACTTC. This sequence encodes CASSLDGDRGLEGTQYF.